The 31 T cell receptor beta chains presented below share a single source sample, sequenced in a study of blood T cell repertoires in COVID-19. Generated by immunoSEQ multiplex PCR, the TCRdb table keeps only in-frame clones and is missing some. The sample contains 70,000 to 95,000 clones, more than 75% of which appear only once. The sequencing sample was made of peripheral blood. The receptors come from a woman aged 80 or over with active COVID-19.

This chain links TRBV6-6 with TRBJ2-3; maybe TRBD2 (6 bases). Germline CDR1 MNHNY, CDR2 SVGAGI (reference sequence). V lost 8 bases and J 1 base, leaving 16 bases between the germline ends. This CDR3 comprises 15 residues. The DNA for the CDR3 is TGTGCCAGCGAGGGAGGAGGGAGGCGCACAGATACGCAGTATTTT. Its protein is CASEGGGRRTDTQYF.

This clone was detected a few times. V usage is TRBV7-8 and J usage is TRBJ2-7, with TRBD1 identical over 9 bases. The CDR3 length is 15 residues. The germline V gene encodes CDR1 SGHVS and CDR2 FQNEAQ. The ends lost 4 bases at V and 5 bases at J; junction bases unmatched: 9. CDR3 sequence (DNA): TGTGCCAGCAGCTATATAGGGACAGGGTATGACGAGCAGTACTTC. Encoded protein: CASSYIGTGYDEQYF.

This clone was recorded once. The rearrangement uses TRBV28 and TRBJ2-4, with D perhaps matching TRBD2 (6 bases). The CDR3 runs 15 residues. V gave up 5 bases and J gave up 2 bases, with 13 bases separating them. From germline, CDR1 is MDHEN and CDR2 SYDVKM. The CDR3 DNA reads TGTGCCAGCAGTCCCCCTGGGGGGACCAAAAACATTCAGTACTTC. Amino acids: CASSPPGGTKNIQYF.

The CDR3 here is CASSPRDKYNSPLHF. The CDR3 DNA reads TGTGCCAGTAGTCCCCGGGACAAATATAATTCACCCCTCCACTTT. The J gene is TRBJ1-6, the V gene TRBV19; TRBD1 is a possible D gene (6 bases). V lost 5 bases, J lost 4 bases, and 12 bases lay in between. The CDR3 totals 15 residues. Per germline, CDR1 LNHDA and CDR2 SQIVND (reference sequence). Variable domain in full (rest from reference TRBV19 and TRBJ1-6): DGGITQSPKYLFRKEGQNVTLSCEQNLNHDAMYWYRQDPGQGLRLIYYSQIVNDFQKGDIAEGYSVSREKKESFPLTVTSAQKNPTAFYLCASSPRDKYNSPLHFGNGTRLTVT.

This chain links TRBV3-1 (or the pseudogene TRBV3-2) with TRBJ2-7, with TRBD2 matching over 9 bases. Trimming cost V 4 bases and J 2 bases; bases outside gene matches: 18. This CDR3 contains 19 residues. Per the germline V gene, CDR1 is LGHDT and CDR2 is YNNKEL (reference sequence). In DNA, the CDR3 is TGTGCCAGCAGCCCGGGAGCGGCTTTTTTAGCGGGAGAGACCTACGAGCAGTACTTC. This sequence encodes CASSPGAAFLAGETYEQYF.

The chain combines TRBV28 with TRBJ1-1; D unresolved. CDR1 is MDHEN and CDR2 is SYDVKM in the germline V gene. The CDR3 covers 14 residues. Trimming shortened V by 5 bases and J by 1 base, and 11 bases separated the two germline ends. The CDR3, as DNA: TGTGCCAGCAGTCCCCCCCGGGGGAACACTGAAGCTTTCTTT. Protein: CASSPPRGNTEAFF.

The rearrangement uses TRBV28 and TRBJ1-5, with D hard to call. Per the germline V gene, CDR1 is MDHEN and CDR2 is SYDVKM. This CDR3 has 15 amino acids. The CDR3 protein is CAHTPGDRGNQPQHF. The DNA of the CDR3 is TGTGCTCATACCCCCGGGGATCGGGGCAATCAGCCCCAGCATTTT.

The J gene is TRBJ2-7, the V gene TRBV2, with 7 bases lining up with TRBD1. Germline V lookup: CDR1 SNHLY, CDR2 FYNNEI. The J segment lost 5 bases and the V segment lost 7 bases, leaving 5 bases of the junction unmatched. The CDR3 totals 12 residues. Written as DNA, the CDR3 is TGTGCCAGCAAAAGAGGGGGCAACGAGCAGTACTTC. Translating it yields CASKRGGNEQYF.

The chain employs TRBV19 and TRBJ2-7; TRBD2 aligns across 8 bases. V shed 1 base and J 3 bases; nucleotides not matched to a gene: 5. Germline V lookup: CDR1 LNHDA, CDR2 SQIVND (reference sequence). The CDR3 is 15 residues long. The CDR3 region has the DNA TGTGCCAGTAGTATAGGCGGGGGGCTTTACTACGAGCAGTACTTC. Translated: CASSIGGGLYYEQYF. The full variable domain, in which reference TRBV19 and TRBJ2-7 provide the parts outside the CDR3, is DGGITQSPKYLFRKEGQNVTLSCEQNLNHDAMYWYRQDPGQGLRLIYYSQIVNDFQKGDIAEGYSVSREKKESFPLTVTSAQKNPTAFYLCASSIGGGLYYEQYFGPGTRLTVT.

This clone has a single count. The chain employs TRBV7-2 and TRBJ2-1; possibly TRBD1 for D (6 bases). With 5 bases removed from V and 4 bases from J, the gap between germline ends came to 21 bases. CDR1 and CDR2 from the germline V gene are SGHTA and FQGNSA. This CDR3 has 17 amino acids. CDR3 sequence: CASSTSGPQGFYNEQFF. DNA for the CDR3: TGTGCCAGCAGCACCAGCGGACCCCAGGGGTTTTACAATGAGCAGTTCTTC.

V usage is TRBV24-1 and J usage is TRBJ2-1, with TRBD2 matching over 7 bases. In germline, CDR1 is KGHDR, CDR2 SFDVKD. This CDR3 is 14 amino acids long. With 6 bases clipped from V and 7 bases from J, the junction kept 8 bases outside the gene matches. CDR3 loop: CATSLNMGGNEQFF. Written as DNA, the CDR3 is TGTGCCACCAGTCTTAATATGGGAGGGAATGAGCAGTTCTTC.

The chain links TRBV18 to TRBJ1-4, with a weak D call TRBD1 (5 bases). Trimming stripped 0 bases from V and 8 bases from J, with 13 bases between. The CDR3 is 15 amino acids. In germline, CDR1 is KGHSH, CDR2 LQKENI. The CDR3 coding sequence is TGTGCCAGCTCACCACCGGGGCCTAGAAAAGAAAAACTGTTTTTT. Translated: CASSPPGPRKEKLFF.

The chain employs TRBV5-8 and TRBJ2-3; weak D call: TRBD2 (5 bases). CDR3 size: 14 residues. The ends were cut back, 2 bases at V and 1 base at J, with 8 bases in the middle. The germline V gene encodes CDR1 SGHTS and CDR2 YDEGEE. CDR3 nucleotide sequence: TGTGCCAGCAGCTTCGGACTGCGCACAGATACGCAGTATTTT. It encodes CASSFGLRTDTQYF. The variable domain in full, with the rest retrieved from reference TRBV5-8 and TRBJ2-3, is EAGVTQSPTHLIKTRGQQATLRCSPISGHTSVYWYQQALGLGLQFLLWYDEGEERNRGNFPPRFSGRQFPNYSSELNVNALELEDSALYLCASSFGLRTDTQYFGPGTRLTVL.

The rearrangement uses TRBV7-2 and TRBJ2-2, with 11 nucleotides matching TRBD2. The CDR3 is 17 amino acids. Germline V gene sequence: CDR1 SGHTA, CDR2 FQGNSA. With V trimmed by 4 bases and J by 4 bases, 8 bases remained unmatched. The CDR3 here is CASSSSTSGRVTGELFF. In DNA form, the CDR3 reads TGTGCCAGCAGCTCTTCAACTAGCGGGAGAGTCACCGGGGAGCTGTTTTTT.

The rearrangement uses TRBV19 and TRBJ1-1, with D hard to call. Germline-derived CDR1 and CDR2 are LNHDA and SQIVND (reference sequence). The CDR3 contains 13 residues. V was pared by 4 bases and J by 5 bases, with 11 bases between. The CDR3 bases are TGTGCCAGTAGTAAGCTTGAGATGACTGAAGCTTTCTTT. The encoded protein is CASSKLEMTEAFF.

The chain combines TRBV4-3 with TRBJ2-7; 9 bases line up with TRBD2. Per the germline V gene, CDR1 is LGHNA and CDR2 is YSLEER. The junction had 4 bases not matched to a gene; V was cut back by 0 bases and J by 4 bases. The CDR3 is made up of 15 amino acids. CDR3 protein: CASSQDKSGRYEQYF. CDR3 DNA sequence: TGCGCCAGCAGCCAAGATAAGAGCGGGAGGTACGAGCAGTACTTC.

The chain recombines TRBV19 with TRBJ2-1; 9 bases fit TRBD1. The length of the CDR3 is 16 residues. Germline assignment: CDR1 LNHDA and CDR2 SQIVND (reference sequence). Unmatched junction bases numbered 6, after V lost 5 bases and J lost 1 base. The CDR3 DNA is TGTGCCAGTAGTTCCTCACAGGGGGCATCCTACAATGAGCAGTTCTTC. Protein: CASSSSQGASYNEQFF.

Here the CDR3 reads CASSPGQGDQPQHF. CDR3 nucleotides: TGTGCCAGCAGCCCTGGACAGGGCGACCAGCCCCAGCATTTT. The chain couples TRBV5-4 to TRBJ1-5; 8 bases agree with TRBD1. CDR1 SGHNT and CDR2 YYREEE come from the germline V gene (reference sequence). The CDR3 is 14 residues long. Germline trimming cut 4 bases from V and 7 bases from J; bases unmatched to any gene: 7. Based on the CDR3 plus reference TRBV5-4 and TRBJ1-5, the full variable domain is ETGVTQSPTHLIKTRGQQVTLRCSSQSGHNTVSWYQQALGQGPQFIFQYYREEENGRGNFPPRFSGLQFPNYSSELNVNALELDDSALYLCASSPGQGDQPQHFGDGTRLSIL.

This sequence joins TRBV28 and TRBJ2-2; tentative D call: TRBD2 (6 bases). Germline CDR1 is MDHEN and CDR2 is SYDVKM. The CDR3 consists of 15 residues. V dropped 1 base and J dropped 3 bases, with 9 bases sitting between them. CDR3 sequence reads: CASSLYTGDTGELFF. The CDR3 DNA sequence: TGTGCCAGCAGTTTATATACGGGAGACACCGGGGAGCTGTTTTTT.

This CDR3 reads CASSYWSVAEAFF. The DNA for the CDR3 is TGTGCCAGCAGTTACTGGTCGGTAGCAGAAGCTTTCTTT. V is TRBV6-2 or TRBV6-3 and J is TRBJ1-1; the D is unclear. The V end was cut by 1 base, the J end by 8 bases, with 11 bases between. Germline V CDR1 and CDR2: MNHEY, SVGEGT. The CDR3 loop spans 13 amino acids.

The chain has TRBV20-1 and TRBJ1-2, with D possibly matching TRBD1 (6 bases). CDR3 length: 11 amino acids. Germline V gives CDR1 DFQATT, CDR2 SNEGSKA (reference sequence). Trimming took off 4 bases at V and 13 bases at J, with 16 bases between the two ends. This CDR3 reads CSATGQRSFTF. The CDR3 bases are TGCAGTGCTACGGGACAACGGTCCTTCACCTTC.

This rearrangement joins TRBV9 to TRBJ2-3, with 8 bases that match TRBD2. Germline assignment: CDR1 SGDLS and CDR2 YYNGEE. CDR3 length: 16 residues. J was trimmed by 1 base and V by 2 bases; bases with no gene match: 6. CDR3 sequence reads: CASSVTGGGGTDTQYF. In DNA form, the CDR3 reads TGTGCCAGCAGCGTTACGGGAGGGGGGGGCACAGATACGCAGTATTTT.

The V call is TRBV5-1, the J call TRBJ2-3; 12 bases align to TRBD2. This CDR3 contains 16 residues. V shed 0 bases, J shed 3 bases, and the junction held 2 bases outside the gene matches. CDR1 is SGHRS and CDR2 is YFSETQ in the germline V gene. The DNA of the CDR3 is TGCGCCAGCAGCTTGGGGGGGACTAGCGGGACAGATACGCAGTATTTT. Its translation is CASSLGGTSGTDTQYF.

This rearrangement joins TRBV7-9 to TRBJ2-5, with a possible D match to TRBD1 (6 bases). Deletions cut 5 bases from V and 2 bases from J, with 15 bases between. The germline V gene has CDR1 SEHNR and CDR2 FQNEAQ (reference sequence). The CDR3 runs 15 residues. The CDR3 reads CASSPQSGQQETQYF. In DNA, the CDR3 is TGTGCCAGCAGCCCACAATCTGGACAGCAAGAGACCCAGTACTTC. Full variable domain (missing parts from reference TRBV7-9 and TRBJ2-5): DTGVSQNPRHKITKRGQNVTFRCDPISEHNRLYWYRQTLGQGPEFLTYFQNEAQLEKSRLLSDRFSAERPKGSFSTLEIQRTEQGDSAMYLCASSPQSGQQETQYFGPGTRLLVL.

The CDR3 sequence: CSVTVGVPDTQYF. CDR3 bases: TGCAGCGTTACAGTGGGAGTCCCAGATACGCAGTATTTT. The gene calls are TRBV29-1 and TRBJ2-3; D is perhaps TRBD2 (5 bases). Germline V gene data show CDR1 as SQVTM and CDR2 as ANQGSEA. The CDR3 is made up of 13 amino acids. V shed 5 bases and J shed 4 bases, with 13 bases lying between them.

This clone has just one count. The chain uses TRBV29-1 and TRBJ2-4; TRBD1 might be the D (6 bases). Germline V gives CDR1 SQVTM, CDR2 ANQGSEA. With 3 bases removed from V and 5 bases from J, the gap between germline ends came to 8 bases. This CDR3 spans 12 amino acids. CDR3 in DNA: TGCAGCGTTGAGAGGACAGAAAACATTCAGTACTTC. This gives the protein CSVERTENIQYF.

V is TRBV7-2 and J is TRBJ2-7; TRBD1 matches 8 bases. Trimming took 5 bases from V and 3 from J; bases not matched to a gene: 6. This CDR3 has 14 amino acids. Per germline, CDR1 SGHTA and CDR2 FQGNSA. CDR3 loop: CASSHRDRIYEQYF. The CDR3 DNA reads TGTGCCAGCAGCCACCGGGACAGGATCTACGAGCAGTACTTC. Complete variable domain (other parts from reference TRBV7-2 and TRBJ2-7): GAGVSQSPSNKVTEKGKDVELRCDPISGHTALYWYRQSLGQGLEFLIYFQGNSAPDKSGLPSDRFSAERTGGSVSTLTIQRTQQEDSAVYLCASSHRDRIYEQYFGPGTRLTVT.

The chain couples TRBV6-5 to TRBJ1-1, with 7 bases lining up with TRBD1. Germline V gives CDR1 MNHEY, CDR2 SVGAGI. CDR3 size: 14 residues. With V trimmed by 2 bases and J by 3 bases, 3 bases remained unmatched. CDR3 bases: TGTGCCAGCAGTTACGGCAGGGGGGACACTGAAGCTTTCTTT. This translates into CASSYGRGDTEAFF.

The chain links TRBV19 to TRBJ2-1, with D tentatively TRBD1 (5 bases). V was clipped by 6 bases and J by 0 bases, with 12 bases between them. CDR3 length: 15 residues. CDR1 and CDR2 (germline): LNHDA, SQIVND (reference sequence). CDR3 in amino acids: CASRTDSSSYNEQFF. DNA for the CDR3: TGTGCCAGTAGGACCGACAGTAGCTCCTACAATGAGCAGTTCTTC.

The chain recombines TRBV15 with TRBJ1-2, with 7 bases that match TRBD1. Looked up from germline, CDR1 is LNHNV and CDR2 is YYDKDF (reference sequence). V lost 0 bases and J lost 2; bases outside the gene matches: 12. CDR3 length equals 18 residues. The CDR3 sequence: CATSRDLSQQGRNYGYTF. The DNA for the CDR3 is TGTGCCACCAGCAGAGATCTCAGTCAACAGGGGCGCAACTATGGCTACACCTTC.

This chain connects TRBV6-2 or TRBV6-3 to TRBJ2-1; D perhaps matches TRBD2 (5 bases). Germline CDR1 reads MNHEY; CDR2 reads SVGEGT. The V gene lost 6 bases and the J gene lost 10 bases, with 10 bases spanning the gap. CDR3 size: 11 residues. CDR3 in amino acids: CASSLQREQFF. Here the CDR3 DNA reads TGTGCCAGCAGCCTCCAGCGGGAGCAGTTCTTC.